One sample yielded the 2 T cell receptor beta chains listed below, sequenced in a study of blood T cells in healthy people across ages (dated by TCRdb to about 2015). The method was 5' RACE. The sequencing machine was an Illumina HiSeq 2500. A second PCR of roughly 7 to 11 cycles was performed with a sample-barcoded 5' primer and a J-beta primer mix. TCRdb's own reprocessing of the public reads used fastp at Q25 and MiXCR and kept productive beta chains. A single entry per CDR3 protein holds the most common genes and DNA from its merged rows. The sample includes around 1,100,000 distinct CDR3 sequences, with around two fifths observed a single time. The ten largest clones add up to about an eighth of the sample. Sequencing used blood. These receptors were collected from a man aged 18 to 29 in good health.

On this clonotype itself: One end of the junction fails to match germline, which may point to a read error. The genes are TRBV11-1 and TRBJ1-1; D is ambiguous. The CDR3 loop spans 14 amino acids. Germline CDR1 SGHAT, CDR2 FQDESV (reference sequence). CDR3 coding DNA: TGTGCCAGCAGCCTAGCTGGCATGAACCCTGAAGCTTTCTTT. Amino acids: CASSLAGMNPEAFF.

The chain uses TRBV20-1 and TRBJ1-4; no reliable D call. Trimming removed 8 bases at V and 10 bases at J, with 20 bases between. The CDR3 consists of 13 residues. Germline V lookup: CDR1 DFQATT, CDR2 SNEGSKA (reference sequence). The CDR3 DNA reads TGCAGTCTCAGTAGGGTCAATAGTGGAAAACTGTTTTTT. It is translated as CSLSRVNSGKLFF.